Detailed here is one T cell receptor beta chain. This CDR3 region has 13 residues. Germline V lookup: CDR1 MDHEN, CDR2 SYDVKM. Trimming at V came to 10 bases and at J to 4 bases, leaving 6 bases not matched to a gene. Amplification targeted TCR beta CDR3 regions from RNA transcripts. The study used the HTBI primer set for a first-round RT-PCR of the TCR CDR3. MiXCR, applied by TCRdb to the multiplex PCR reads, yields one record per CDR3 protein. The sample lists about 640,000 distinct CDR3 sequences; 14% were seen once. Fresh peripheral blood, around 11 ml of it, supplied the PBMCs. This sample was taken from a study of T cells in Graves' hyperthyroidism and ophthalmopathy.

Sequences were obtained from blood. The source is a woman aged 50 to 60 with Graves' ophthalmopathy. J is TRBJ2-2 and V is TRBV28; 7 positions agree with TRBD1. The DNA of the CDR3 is TGTGCCACCAGGGACAGTTCCACCGGGGAGCTGTTTTTT. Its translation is CATRDSSTGELFF.